This T cell receptor beta chain stems from a study of regulatory T cells in long-lasting Graves disease. Findings and caveats of the study: Having few samples may have compromised the accuracy.

The CDR3 is 15 residues long. The V gene's germline CDR1 is DFQATT and CDR2 SNEGSKA (reference sequence). The J segment lost 5 bases and the V segment lost 6 bases, leaving 12 bases of the junction unmatched. As for this clonotype: Its antigen is as yet unknown.

Time point: newly diagnosed GD, antithyroid drugs for less than 3 months. The TCR library was made from RNA extracted from PBMCs. With iRepertoire HTBI primers and Arm-PCR of CDR3 regions, TCR beta libraries were built. Each CDR3 protein gets one entry after TCRdb re-called the multiplex PCR reads with MiXCR. The sample has 450,000 to 650,000 distinct CDR3 sequences, roughly a sixth seen once. These data are also associated with another study on T cells in Graves' hyperthyroidism and ophthalmopathy.

The genes are TRBV20-1 and TRBJ2-1; TRBD1 matches at 8 bases. The sequence was collected from a woman aged 40-65 years with Graves disease. This material consisted of peripheral blood mononuclear cells (PBMCs), taken at new diagnosis, from a patient treated with antithyroid drugs. The CDR3 here is CSAPGPGTGHNEQFF. The DNA for the CDR3 is TGCAGTGCCCCCGGCCCCGGGACAGGTCACAATGAGCAGTTCTTC.